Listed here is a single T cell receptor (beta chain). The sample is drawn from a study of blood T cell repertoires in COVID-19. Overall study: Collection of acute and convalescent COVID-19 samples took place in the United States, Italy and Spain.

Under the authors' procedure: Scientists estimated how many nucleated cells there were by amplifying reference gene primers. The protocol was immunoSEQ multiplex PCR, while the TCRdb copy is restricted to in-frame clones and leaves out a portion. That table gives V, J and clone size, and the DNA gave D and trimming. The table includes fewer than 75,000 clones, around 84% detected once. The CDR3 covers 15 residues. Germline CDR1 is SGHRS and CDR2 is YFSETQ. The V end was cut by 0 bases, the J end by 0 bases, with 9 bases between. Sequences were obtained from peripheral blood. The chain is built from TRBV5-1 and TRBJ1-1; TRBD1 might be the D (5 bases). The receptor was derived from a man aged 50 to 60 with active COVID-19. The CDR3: CASSLAGGMNTEAFF. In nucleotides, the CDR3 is TGCGCCAGCAGCTTGGCGGGGGGAATGAACACTGAAGCTTTCTTT.